The source of this TCR beta chain is a study of blood T cell repertoires in COVID-19. The wider study: Sources were T cells, B-cell-depleted T cells, or PBMCs; the material itself was cDNA or gDNA.

As handled by the study authors: Reference gene primer amplification in the assay estimated nucleated cell counts. Only in-frame clones appear in the TCRdb table, and some are missing; sequencing was by immunoSEQ multiplex PCR. Clone size and V and J calls were adopted from that table, with D and trimming inferred from the DNA. Here the sample spans 300,000 to 450,000 clones, more than 75% being singletons. The germline V and J ends were trimmed by 4 bases and 1 base, with 14 bases remaining between them. Germline V gene lookup returns CDR1 MGHRA and CDR2 YSYEKL. The CDR3 is 15 amino acids. This TCR derives from a human donor with acute or convalescent COVID-19. The donor label of this sample is uncertain. V usage is TRBV4-1 and J usage is TRBJ2-7; perhaps TRBD1 as D (5 bases). Specimen: peripheral blood. The CDR3 nucleotides read TGCGCCAGCAGCCCAATGGTTGACAGATCCTACGAGCAGTACTTC. The encoded protein is CASSPMVDRSYEQYF.